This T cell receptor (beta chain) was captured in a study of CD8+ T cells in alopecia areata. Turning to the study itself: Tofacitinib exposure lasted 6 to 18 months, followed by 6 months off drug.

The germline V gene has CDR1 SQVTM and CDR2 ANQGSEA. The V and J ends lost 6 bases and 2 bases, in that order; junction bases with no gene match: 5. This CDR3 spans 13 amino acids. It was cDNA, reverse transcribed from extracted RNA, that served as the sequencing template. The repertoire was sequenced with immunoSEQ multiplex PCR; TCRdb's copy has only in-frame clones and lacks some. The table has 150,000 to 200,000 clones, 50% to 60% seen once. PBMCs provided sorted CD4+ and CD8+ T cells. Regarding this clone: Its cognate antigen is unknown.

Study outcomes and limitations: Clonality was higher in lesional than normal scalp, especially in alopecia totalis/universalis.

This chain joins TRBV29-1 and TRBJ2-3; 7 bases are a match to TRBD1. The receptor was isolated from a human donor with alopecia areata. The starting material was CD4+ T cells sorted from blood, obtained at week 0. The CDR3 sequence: CSVGTVFTDTQYF. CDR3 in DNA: TGCAGCGTGGGGACAGTTTTCACAGATACGCAGTATTTT.